The source of this T cell receptor beta chain is a study of PD-1 blockade in mismatch repair-deficient tumors. In the study overall: All were previously treated, progressing patients with about twelve mismatch repair-deficient cancer types.

Trimming stripped 1 base from V and 8 bases from J, with 11 bases between. The CDR3 is made up of 14 amino acids. The germline CDR1 and CDR2 sequences are SGHVS and FNYEAQ. As to time point: approximately 10-day in vitro stimulation with candidate mutation-associated neoantigen peptide 1. TCR sequencing covered three patients who responded to pembrolizumab. With respect to this clone: Its antigen is not identified.

This table comes from immunoSEQ multiplex PCR, and its TCRdb copy is limited to in-frame clones, with some not included. This sample has 8,500 to 10,000 clones; approximately 84% occur once, and the top ten carry about 14%. Whole-study findings and limits: All three positive peptides came from frameshift mutations, yielding around 130 blood TCRs. Tumor-resident clones, often absent from pretreatment blood, expanded after pembrolizumab and then contracted.

The V call is TRBV7-6, the J call TRBJ1-4; D remains ambiguous. The TCR comes from an adult with mismatch repair-deficient cancer. Sequenced here: cells cultured in vitro, sampled from a patient treated with pembrolizumab. DNA of the CDR3: TGTGCCAGCAGCTTAGATCCCTCAGGAGAAAAACTGTTTTTT. Its translation: CASSLDPSGEKLFF.